This T cell receptor beta chain was recorded in a study of breast tumors, draining lymph nodes, adjacent tissues (dated by TCRdb to the mid-2010s). At the level of the whole study: TCR beta repertoires were compared across tumor, adjacent nontumor tissue and axillary lymph nodes obtained from breast cancer patients. In human breast cancer, the study set out to evaluate how tumor, surrounding tissue and draining lymph node repertoires relate to one another and whether T cells may move between these sites.

With respect to this clonotype: The specificity of this receptor is unknown. The record has no base qualities; no much larger clone is one base away.

Study-level results and caveats: A scenario in which most tumor T cells derive from the lymph node and then expand within tumor tissue was judged to be consistent with the data. In luminal-like breast cancer, tumor and nontumor tissue repertoires resembled each other significantly more than in basal-like breast cancer. Tumor T-cell repertoires showed less diversity than lymph node repertoires and more diversity than nontumor tissue repertoires, and tumor T-cell repertoires showed preferential V and J gene usage. The conclusion that tumor T cells originate in lymph nodes was framed as consistent with a hypothesis rather than directly demonstrated.

The instrument was an Illumina HiSeq 2000. TCR beta chain libraries were generated through multiplex PCR amplification. The amplified TCR beta chain products were analyzed by high-throughput sequencing. The public reads were reprocessed in TCRdb via fastp at Q25 and MiXCR, keeping in-frame beta chains. When rows share a CDR3 protein, they turn into one entry using the most common DNA and genes. This sample gives about 20,000 distinct CDR3 sequences in total; around 50% of them show up just once. 7.8% of the sample goes to the ten largest clones. From the cysteine through the phenylalanine, the CDR3 covers 14 amino acids. The DNA shown is the 42-base CDR3, in frame from base 1. V is cut by 1 base and J by 2 bases, and the space between the germline ends is 9 bases. For CDR1 and CDR2, the germline V gene lists SGHAT and FQNNGV.

This TCR was recovered from a female donor with breast cancer. Some clones in this sample may be carry-over from other donors' samples. The V gene is TRBV11-2 and the J gene is TRBJ2-7; the D element might be TRBD1 or TRBD2, as each aligns at 5 bases. Source material: breast tumor tissue. CDR3 region: CASSLVGTTYEQYF. The sequence in DNA is TGTGCCAGCAGCTTAGTCGGGACCACCTACGAGCAGTACTTC.